The 26 T cell receptor beta chains in this list originate from one sample, sequenced in a study of blood T cells in healthy people across ages. Using a J-beta primer mix together with a sample-barcoded 5' primer, a second PCR was run for about 6 to 12 cycles. In TCRdb, the 5' RACE reads were re-called with MiXCR into one record per CDR3 protein. The repertoire includes about 1.6 million distinct CDR3 sequences, around 36% of them detected once, and about 11% sits in the top ten. The sample was blood. Receptors originate from a woman aged 25 to 39 in good health.

This clonotype was counted only a few times. The gene calls are TRBV4-2 and TRBJ2-1, with 10 bases fitting TRBD1. This CDR3 is 17 amino acids long. Germline trimming cut 0 bases from V and 6 bases from J; bases unmatched to any gene: 8. Germline loops: CDR1 LGHNA, CDR2 YNFKEQ. The CDR3 DNA reads as TGTGCCAGCAGCCAAGATCGGACAGGGGGATCGACCAATGAGCAGTTCTTC. It codes for CASSQDRTGGSTNEQFF.

This clonotype has more than one count but fewer than ten. The chain carries TRBV29-1 and TRBJ2-1; 10 bases fit TRBD1. The CDR3 is 16 amino acids. The V segment lost 4 bases and the J segment 1 base; nucleotides outside the gene matches: 7. Germline loops: CDR1 SQVTM, CDR2 ANQGSEA. The CDR3: CSVVPGTGVSYNEQFF. The CDR3 DNA is TGCAGCGTTGTCCCCGGGACAGGGGTTTCCTACAATGAGCAGTTCTTC.

A few counts support this clonotype. This chain links TRBV6-2 or TRBV6-3 with TRBJ2-5; tentatively, D is TRBD2 (8 bases). V lost 5 bases and J lost 4, with 14 bases in between. The CDR3 has 14 amino acids. Germline CDR1 reads MNHEY; CDR2 reads SVGEGT. CDR3: CASSSREGAETQYF. The CDR3 bases are TGTGCCAGCAGTAGCCGGGAGGGGGCAGAGACCCAGTACTTC.

This clonotype was seen only a few times. The rearrangement links TRBV20-1 to TRBJ2-3, with 15 bases that match TRBD2. Germline assignment: CDR1 DFQATT and CDR2 SNEGSKA (reference sequence). This CDR3 has 15 amino acids. Unmatched junction bases numbered 6, after V lost 5 bases and J lost 6 bases. The CDR3: CSASGLAGGGDTQYF. CDR3 nucleotides: TGCAGTGCTTCGGGACTAGCGGGGGGCGGGGATACGCAGTATTTT.

This chain uses TRBV7-9 with TRBJ2-7, with D possibly TRBD2 on 5 matching bases. Per the germline V gene, CDR1 is SEHNR and CDR2 is FQNEAQ (reference sequence). The CDR3 loop spans 12 amino acids. Trimming stripped 5 bases from V and 9 bases from J, with 14 bases between. CDR3 in amino acids: CASSQTGEGQYF. CDR3 sequence (DNA): TGTGCCAGCAGCCAGACCGGAGAGGGGCAGTACTTC.

This chain links TRBV4-1 with TRBJ1-2; 7 bases are a match to TRBD1. The CDR3 covers 15 residues. V gave up 5 bases and J gave up 5 bases; unmatched junction bases: 11. Germline V gene data show CDR1 as MGHRA and CDR2 as YSYEKL. As DNA, the CDR3 is TGCGCCAGCAGCGGATGGAGCAGGGGGATGTATGGCTACACCTTC. Translated: CASSGWSRGMYGYTF.

This rearrangement joins TRBV5-4 to TRBJ2-1, with 8 bases that match TRBD1. V dropped 1 base and J dropped 0; count of bases not matched to a gene: 6. Germline V CDR1 and CDR2: SGHNT, YYREEE (reference sequence). The CDR3 contains 17 residues. For the CDR3, the DNA is TGTGCCAGCAGCTTGCTGGGGCAGGGGGCCTCCTACAATGAGCAGTTCTTC. Translating gives CASSLLGQGASYNEQFF.

The chain links TRBV7-9 to TRBJ1-5, with a tentative D call TRBD1 (5 bases). The CDR3 extends over 14 amino acids. Trimming cost V 5 bases and J 7 bases, with 15 bases left between them. Germline V CDR1 and CDR2: SEHNR, FQNEAQ (reference sequence). In nucleotides, the CDR3 is TGTGCCAGCAGCCCGGATGGGGGGGGACAGCCCCAGCATTTT. This codes for CASSPDGGGQPQHF.

At least ten counts were recorded for this clonotype. V usage is TRBV12-3 or TRBV12-4 and J usage is TRBJ2-7; 7 bases are a match to TRBD2. There are 15 residues in the CDR3. V was clipped by 1 base and J by 5 bases; unmatched bases: 8. The CDR3 spells CASSLVSGGGDEQYF. CDR3 sequence (DNA): TGTGCCAGCAGTTTAGTCTCTGGGGGAGGGGACGAGCAGTACTTC.

The chain has TRBV3-1 and TRBJ1-2, with D perhaps matching TRBD1 (6 bases). Looked up from germline, CDR1 is LGHDT and CDR2 is YNNKEL (reference sequence). The CDR3 totals 13 residues. V was cut by 0 bases and J by 12 bases, with 14 bases left in between. CDR3 region: CASSQEQGGGDTF. In DNA form, the CDR3 reads TGTGCCAGCAGCCAAGAACAGGGCGGGGGCGACACCTTC.

The rearrangement uses TRBV7-9 and TRBJ2-5, with 7 bases identical to TRBD2. Germline V gene data show CDR1 as SEHNR and CDR2 as FQNEAQ (reference sequence). The CDR3 contains 17 residues. V was pared by 0 bases and J by 1 base, with 8 bases of the junction left unmatched. In nucleotides, the CDR3 is TGTGCCAGCAGCTTAGCCGGGGGGACCTTCTCCCAAGAGACCCAGTACTTC. This encodes CASSLAGGTFSQETQYF.

This sequence joins TRBV7-3 and TRBJ2-7; 16 nucleotides align to TRBD2. The CDR3 is 20 residues long. V was clipped by 2 bases and J by 3 bases; unmatched bases: 13. The germline CDR1 and CDR2 sequences are SGHTA and FQGTGA. This CDR3 is CASSLGPGTSGGAPIYEQYF. CDR3 DNA sequence: TGTGCCAGCAGCTTAGGACCCGGGACTAGCGGGGGGGCACCCATCTACGAGCAGTACTTC.

This clonotype was counted only a few times. The CDR3 DNA reads as TGTGCCAGCAGACACAGGGGTCGCGCAACTGAAGCTTTCTTT. It encodes CASRHRGRATEAFF. The chain recombines TRBV21-1 with TRBJ1-1; no check of the table's D call, TRBD1, against the DNA was made. TRBV21-1 is a pseudogene locus. This CDR3 has 14 amino acids.

The J gene is TRBJ2-1, the V gene TRBV5-1; 7 nucleotides align to TRBD2. The CDR3 sequence is 16 residues long. J gave up 2 bases and V 1 base, and 6 bases lay outside the gene matches. The germline V gene encodes CDR1 SGHRS and CDR2 YFSETQ. CDR3 coding DNA: TGCGCCAGCAGCTTGATCGGCGGGAGTCCCTACAATGAGCAGTTCTTC. Amino acid sequence: CASSLIGGSPYNEQFF.

The chain has TRBV20-1 and TRBJ2-4, with 9 bases lining up with TRBD1. The CDR3 loop spans 14 amino acids. V shed 3 bases and J 7 bases; nucleotides not matched to a gene: 7. Germline values: CDR1 DFQATT, CDR2 SNEGSKA (reference sequence). CDR3 sequence: CSARGQGLSNIQYF. Here the CDR3 DNA reads TGCAGTGCTAGGGGACAGGGTCTCAGCAACATTCAGTACTTC.

This clonotype was detected only a few times. The V gene is TRBV28, the J gene TRBJ2-3, with D maybe TRBD1 (6 bases). CDR1 and CDR2 (germline): MDHEN, SYDVKM. The V end was cut by 5 bases, the J end by 4 bases, with 19 bases between. The CDR3 is made up of 16 amino acids. CDR3 amino acids: CASSTYVVHRADTQYF. CDR3 DNA: TGTGCCAGCAGTACATATGTGGTCCACAGGGCAGATACGCAGTATTTT.

This clonotype was seen a few times. The chain links TRBV4-2 to TRBJ2-3; D possibly corresponds to TRBD2 (6 bases). This CDR3 region has 16 residues. The germline CDR1 and CDR2 sequences are LGHNA and YNFKEQ. With 1 base removed from V and 0 bases from J, the gap between germline ends came to 11 bases. In DNA, the CDR3 is TGTGCCAGCAGCCAAGGGTGGCGGGGAAGCACAGATACGCAGTATTTT. Translated, it gives CASSQGWRGSTDTQYF.

The CDR3 sequence is CSARFGHTDTQYF. In DNA, the CDR3 is TGCAGTGCTAGATTCGGCCACACAGATACGCAGTATTTT. The chain couples TRBV20-1 to TRBJ2-3; D gene ambiguous. This CDR3 region has 13 residues. Trimming shortened V by 2 bases and J by 2 bases, and 8 bases separated the two germline ends. Germline CDR1 and CDR2: DFQATT and SNEGSKA (reference sequence).

The chain couples TRBV9 to TRBJ2-2; D is undetermined. Between the trimmed V and J ends, which lost 3 bases and 8 bases, there was a span of 5 bases. The CDR3 runs to 11 residues. The germline gives CDR1 SGDLS, CDR2 YYNGEE. The CDR3 DNA reads TGTGCCAGCAGCGCTGGGGGGGAGCTGTTTTTT. Encoded protein: CASSAGGELFF. Full variable domain (rest looked up from reference TRBV9 and TRBJ2-2): DSGVTQTPKHLITATGQRVTLRCSPRSGDLSVYWYQQSLDQGLQFLIQYYNGEERAKGNILERFSAQQFPDLHSELNLSSLELGDSALYFCASSAGGELFFGEGSRLTVL.

The CDR3: CASSLTASGRTNTGELFF. CDR3 in DNA: TGTGCCAGCAGCTTAACGGCTAGCGGGAGGACGAACACCGGGGAGCTGTTTTTT. This sequence joins TRBV7-3 and TRBJ2-2; 11 bases agree with TRBD2. The V gene end was trimmed by 0 bases and the J gene end by 0 bases; junction bases not matched to a gene: 3. CDR1 and CDR2 from the germline V gene are SGHTA and FQGTGA. The CDR3 covers 18 residues.

This clonotype was observed a few times. This rearrangement joins TRBV5-1 to TRBJ2-5; 9 bases align to TRBD1. CDR1 is SGHRS and CDR2 is YFSETQ in the germline V gene. V lost 0 bases, J lost 5 bases, and 5 bases stayed unmatched. This CDR3 is built from 15 residues. The CDR3 region has the DNA TGCGCCAGCAGCTTGGGGGACAGGGAAGGGGAGACCCAGTACTTC. Amino acids: CASSLGDREGETQYF.

The rearrangement joins TRBV9 to TRBJ2-3; 11 bases are a match to TRBD2. The CDR3 runs 17 residues. The trim removed 4 bases at V and 2 bases at J, leaving 9 bases unmatched. Germline V CDR1 and CDR2: SGDLS, YYNGEE. In DNA, the CDR3 is TGTGCCAGCAGCTTAGGGACTAGCGGTGCCTACACAGATACGCAGTATTTT. Protein sequence: CASSLGTSGAYTDTQYF. The complete variable domain, with remaining parts taken from reference TRBV9 and TRBJ2-3, reads DSGVTQTPKHLITATGQRVTLRCSPRSGDLSVYWYQQSLDQGLQFLIQYYNGEERAKGNILERFSAQQFPDLHSELNLSSLELGDSALYFCASSLGTSGAYTDTQYFGPGTRLTVL.

Regarding this clonotype: At one end, the junction sequence differs from germline, possibly due to a read error. The rearrangement joins TRBV3-1 to TRBJ2-1; no clear D gene. The CDR3 length is 17 residues. CDR1 is LGHDT, CDR2 YNNKEL, per germline (reference sequence). The CDR3, as DNA: TGTACCAGCAGCCATCTTCTTCCGGGTCCCTTGAACAATGAGCAGTTCTTC. Its protein product is CTSSHLLPGPLNNEQFF.

The J gene is TRBJ1-3, the V gene TRBV5-1; D call uncertain. Germline loops: CDR1 SGHRS, CDR2 YFSETQ. The CDR3 contains 15 residues. With 4 bases removed from V and 0 bases from J, the gap between germline ends came to 11 bases. The CDR3 coding sequence is TGCGCCAGCAGCCTGAGAACCGGCTCTGGAAACACCATATATTTT. This sequence encodes CASSLRTGSGNTIYF. The full variable domain, rest sourced from reference TRBV5-1 and TRBJ1-3, is KAGVTQTPRYLIKTRGQQVTLSCSPISGHRSVSWYQQTPGQGLQFLFEYFSETQRNKGNFPGRFSGRQFSNSRSEMNVSTLELGDSALYLCASSLRTGSGNTIYFGEGSWLTVV.

This clonotype was picked up a small number of times. The V call is TRBV3-1, the J call TRBJ2-7; possibly TRBD1 for D (5 bases). Germline V CDR1 and CDR2: LGHDT, YNNKEL (reference sequence). The V gene lost 4 bases and the J gene lost 2 bases, with 15 bases spanning the gap. The CDR3 contains 15 residues. The CDR3: CASSPGPKGTYEQYF. In DNA form, the CDR3 reads TGTGCCAGCAGCCCGGGCCCCAAGGGGACCTACGAGCAGTACTTC.

This clonotype has just a few counts. This chain links TRBV20-1 with TRBJ2-7, with D perhaps matching TRBD1 (5 bases). Germline CDR1 is DFQATT and CDR2 is SNEGSKA (reference sequence). This CDR3 region has 15 residues. Trimming stripped 0 bases from V and 0 bases from J, with 12 bases between. Here the CDR3 DNA reads TGCAGTGCTAGAGATCGTTACAGGAACTCCTACGAGCAGTACTTC. Amino acids: CSARDRYRNSYEQYF.